The TCR beta chain described here comes from a study of blood T cell repertoires in COVID-19. Study information: Sites in the United States, Italy and Spain provided acute and convalescent COVID-19 samples. Sources were T cells, B-cell-depleted T cells, or PBMCs; the material itself was cDNA or gDNA.

Per the study methods: Counts of nucleated cells, estimated from reference gene primer amplification, were obtained. Profiling relied on immunoSEQ multiplex PCR, and the TCRdb table lists in-frame clones only, not all of them. The D gene and trimming were derived from the DNA, and the V and J assignments and clone size from that table. The repertoire has about 75,000 clones, roughly 90% of them found once; the top ten carry around 2.6%. This clone was picked up one time. Sequences were obtained from peripheral blood. This TCR was recovered from a human donor in a cohort sampled during active COVID-19.

The CDR3 reads CASSSRLAGGLDGELFF. The CDR3 DNA follows: TGCGCCAGCAGCTCGCGCCTAGCGGGGGGCCTCGACGGGGAGCTGTTTTTT. This sequence joins TRBV5-1 and TRBJ2-2, with 11 positions matching TRBD2. The CDR3 has 17 residues. Germline values: CDR1 SGHRS, CDR2 YFSETQ. V dropped 3 bases and J dropped 7; count of bases not matched to a gene: 11.